The rows below give T cell receptor beta chains drawn from one sample of a study of identical twins. TCRdb passed the 5' RACE reads through MiXCR, listing each CDR3 protein once. There are a few hundred thousand distinct CDR3 sequences in the sample; just under 10% occur only once, and 3% lies in the top ten. This sample was also put to use in a study of yellow fever vaccine responses in identical twins.

The specimen was PBMCs. All receptors derive from a woman aged 18-35 years in good health. CDR3s include the opening cysteine and the closing phenylalanine or tryptophan. Each record gives: D gene, clone size, V gene, J gene, CDR3 protein, CDR3 DNA. A D gene is named only where the DNA matches it firmly. Size tells how often a clone was seen (once, few, many) or the class of an expanded clone, and some rows leave it out.

>TRBD2|many|TRBV7-2|TRBJ2-1
CASSTRWTSAEQFF
TGTGCCAGCAGCACAAGATGGACTAGCGCTGAGCAGTTCTTC
>.|.|TRBV3-1|TRBJ1-1
CASSQVLGANTEAFF
TGTGCCAGCAGCCAAGTACTGGGGGCCAACACTGAAGCTTTCTTT
>.|few|TRBV7-9|TRBJ2-6
CASSWGAGRAGANVLTF
TGTGCCAGCAGCTGGGGGGCAGGCAGGGCTGGGGCCAACGTCCTGACTTTC
>.|many|TRBV4-3|TRBJ2-7
CASSQDSQAARSYEQYF
TGCGCCAGCAGCCAAGATAGTCAGGCCGCCCGCTCCTACGAGCAGTACTTC
>.|few|TRBV12-3/TRBV12-4|TRBJ2-2
CASTGRANTGELFF
TGTGCCAGCACGGGCAGGGCGAACACCGGGGAGCTGTTTTTT
>.|.|TRBV27|TRBJ2-7
CASSLRLGGSYEQYF
TGTGCCAGCAGTTTACGGCTAGGCGGCTCCTACGAGCAGTACTTC
>.|few|TRBV30|TRBJ2-7
CAWSVGYEQYF
TGTGCCTGGAGTGTAGGGTACGAGCAGTACTTC
>TRBD2|few|TRBV27|TRBJ2-2
CASSLRTSGTSNTGELFF
TGTGCCAGCAGTCTCCGGACTAGCGGGACTTCGAACACCGGGGAGCTGTTTTTT
>TRBD1|many|TRBV7-9|TRBJ2-3
CASSYPGQDTDTQYF
TGTGCCAGCAGCTACCCGGGACAGGACACAGATACGCAGTATTTT
>.|few|TRBV7-8|TRBJ1-2
CASSLADGTPRGYTF
TGTGCCAGCAGCTTAGCAGACGGAACCCCTAGGGGCTACACCTTC
>.|.|TRBV9|TRBJ2-6
CASRPSVGSGANVLTF
TGTGCCAGCAGACCCAGTGTTGGCTCTGGGGCCAACGTCCTGACTTTC
>.|.|TRBV6-5|TRBJ2-7
CASSYGGFTSYEQYF
TGTGCCAGCAGTTACGGGGGTTTCACCTCCTACGAGCAGTACTTC
>.|few|TRBV3-1|TRBJ2-7
CASSQGASISYEQYF
TGTGCCAGCAGCCAAGGTGCCAGCATCTCCTACGAGCAGTACTTC
>.|.|TRBV28|TRBJ2-2
CASSSIGYTGELFF
TGTGCCAGCAGTTCTATCGGGTACACCGGGGAGCTGTTTTTT
>TRBD1|many|TRBV6-5|TRBJ2-7
CASSYTRQGAYEQYF
TGTGCCAGCAGTTACACCCGACAGGGGGCCTACGAGCAGTACTTC
>.|few|TRBV7-2|TRBJ1-2
CASSLQFNYGYTF
TGTGCCAGCAGCCTACAGTTTAACTATGGCTACACCTTC
>TRBD1|.|TRBV28|TRBJ1-6
CASRPSEGQGNSPLHF
TGTGCCAGCAGACCCTCCGAGGGACAGGGGAATTCACCCCTCCACTTT
>TRBD2|few|TRBV7-9|TRBJ2-4
CASSSGGGRVGIQYF
TGTGCCAGCAGCTCTGGGGGGGGGAGGGTAGGCATTCAGTACTTC
>TRBD1|few|TRBV27|TRBJ2-1
CASSLGQGANNEQFF
TGTGCCAGCAGTCTCGGACAGGGGGCGAACAATGAGCAGTTCTTC
>.|many|TRBV6-2/TRBV6-3|TRBJ2-2
CASCQGGELFF
TGTGCCAGCTGTCAGGGAGGGGAGCTGTTTTTT
>.|.|TRBV29-1|TRBJ2-1
CSVTSPGDEQFF
TGCAGCGTCACCTCGCCGGGGGATGAGCAGTTCTTC
>.|.|TRBV29-1|TRBJ2-1
CSVCPGDPPLPSSYNEQFF
TGCAGCGTCTGCCCTGGGGACCCGCCCCTCCCAAGCTCCTACAATGAGCAGTTCTTC
>.|.|TRBV11-2|TRBJ1-4
CASSNLQGEGLATNEKLFF
TGTGCCAGCAGCAACCTACAGGGAGAGGGCCTTGCAACTAATGAAAAACTGTTTTTT
>.|many|TRBV12-3/TRBV12-4|TRBJ2-4
CASSIGLAKNIQYF
TGTGCCAGCAGTATTGGACTAGCCAAAAACATTCAGTACTTC
>.|.|TRBV4-3|TRBJ2-1
CASSQAVRKHNEQFF
TGCGCCAGCAGCCAAGCGGTCAGAAAACACAATGAGCAGTTCTTC
>.|few|TRBV24-1|TRBJ1-2
CATSESGANYGYTF
TGTGCCACCAGTGAATCCGGGGCGAACTATGGCTACACCTTC
>.|many|TRBV12-3/TRBV12-4|TRBJ2-3
CASSFPRADTQYF
TGTGCCAGCAGCTTTCCCAGGGCAGATACGCAGTATTTT
>.|.|TRBV5-1|TRBJ2-7
CASSLGQTQTYEQYF
TGCGCCAGCAGCTTGGGACAGACACAAACCTACGAGCAGTACTTC
>TRBD1|.|TRBV6-1|TRBJ1-1
CASNMKRGGTNTEAFF
TGTGCCAGCAACATGAAAAGAGGGGGCACGAACACTGAAGCTTTCTTT
>.|.|TRBV4-3|TRBJ2-1
CASSQDRLAGIYNEQFF
TGCGCCAGCAGCCAAGATCGTCTAGCTGGGATCTACAATGAGCAGTTCTTC
>.|.|TRBV15|TRBJ1-1
CATSRDKWTYTEAFF
TGTGCCACCAGCAGAGATAAGTGGACGTACACTGAAGCTTTCTTT
>.|few|TRBV6-5|TRBJ1-1
CASSYGMSTEAFF
TGTGCCAGCAGTTACGGAATGAGCACTGAAGCTTTCTTT
>.|many|TRBV6-2/TRBV6-3|TRBJ2-7
CASSLGQQTYEQYF
TGTGCCAGCAGTCTAGGGCAACAGACCTACGAGCAGTACTTC
>TRBD1|many|TRBV20-1|TRBJ2-2
CSARKTGGSGELFF
TGCAGTGCTAGAAAAACAGGGGGCTCCGGGGAGCTGTTTTTT
>TRBD1|many|TRBV12-3/TRBV12-4|TRBJ2-3
CASKKTGVDTQYF
TGTGCCAGCAAGAAAACAGGGGTGGATACGCAGTATTTT
>.|few|TRBV24-1|TRBJ1-2
CATSDTSGNYGYTF
TGTGCCACCAGTGATACCTCAGGGAACTATGGCTACACCTTC
>TRBD2|many|TRBV29-1|TRBJ2-3
CSVVGSREVGTDTQYF
TGCAGCGTTGTAGGCTCGCGGGAGGTCGGTACAGATACGCAGTATTTT
>.|many|TRBV10-3|TRBJ2-3
CAIGGGGTDTQYF
TGTGCCATCGGGGGTGGTGGCACAGATACGCAGTATTTT
>.|few|TRBV3-1|TRBJ1-5
CASSQVGGPQHF
TGTGCCAGCAGCCAAGTTGGGGGCCCCCAGCATTTT
>TRBD1|.|TRBV5-1|TRBJ1-1
CASSLKSTGGNTEAFF
TGCGCCAGCAGCCTAAAGTCTACAGGGGGGAACACTGAAGCTTTCTTT